Described below is a single T cell receptor beta chain sequence and its context. Its antigen remains unknown. The sample is drawn from a study of T cells expressing NK-cell markers. Study information: The sequencing cohort of eight donors included seven HCMV-seropositive individuals and one seronegative individual. Study results and caveats: Also leading the CD3+CD56-NKG2C+ fraction in a handful of donors were these clonotypes.

Reanalyzing the 5' RACE reads, TCRdb keeps one entry per CDR3 protein, without DNA. This sample contains about 440,000 distinct CDR3 sequences. This clonotype was obtained from a woman aged 18 to 75 in good health. The sample consisted of blood T cells: a sorted CD56 or NKG2C T cell subset, CD4+ or CD8+ T cells, or bulk PBMC T cells (not recorded which).

The CDR3 here is CSARVGSSTDTQYF. This chain links TRBV20-1 with TRBJ2-3; checking the TCRdb D call of TRBD2 is not possible without DNA. CDR1 is DFQATT, CDR2 SNEGSKA, per germline (reference sequence). CDR3 length: 14 amino acids.